This T cell receptor (beta chain) emerged from a study of sequential checkpoint blockade in melanoma. TCRdb's copy holds only in-frame clones and misses some; the assay was immunoSEQ multiplex PCR. The table records 15,000 to 20,000 clones, 90% to 95% of them present only once. Germline CDR1 is SNHLY and CDR2 is FYNNEI. V was trimmed by 5 bases and J by 11 bases, leaving 12 bases between them. The CDR3 covers 11 residues. Treatment noted: randomized to nivolumab then ipilimumab (arm A) or the reverse (arm B). Here the sequenced sample was CD8+ T cells sorted from blood (inferred from file names), taken from a patient given nivolumab and ipilimumab in sequence. The origin of this receptor is a human donor with melanoma. The J gene is TRBJ1-1, the V gene TRBV2; no firm D call. The CDR3 DNA reads TGTGCCAGCAGTTCAGAGGATAGGGCTTTCTTT. Translating gives CASSSEDRAFF.